This T cell receptor beta chain was observed in a study of lymphopenia after photon versus proton radiotherapy. The V gene's germline CDR1 is KGHSH and CDR2 LQKENI. Trimming took 2 bases from V and 3 from J; bases not matched to a gene: 11. The CDR3 is made up of 17 amino acids. Only in-frame clones appear in the TCRdb table, and some are missing; sequencing was by immunoSEQ multiplex PCR. The sample includes about 50,000 clones, 92% of them seen just once. The receptor's source is a woman aged 40 to 55 with cholangiocarcinoma. The rearrangement joins TRBV18 to TRBJ2-7, with TRBD2 identical over 9 bases. The sequencing used peripheral blood, collected from a patient treated with photon-based radiotherapy. The CDR3: CASSPGDWREGDYEQYF. Here the CDR3 DNA reads TGTGCCAGCTCACCAGGCGATTGGCGGGAGGGTGACTACGAGCAGTACTTC.